The rows below give T cell receptor beta chains drawn from one sample of a study of shared clonotypes between healthy human individuals. Clones were sequenced by immunoSEQ multiplex PCR, and TCRdb holds only the in-frame ones, with some missing. The table has about half a million clones, approximately 80% seen once. Sequenced sample: PBMCs. These receptors were collected from a woman in her thirties or forties in good health. Some clones in this sample may be carry-over from other donors' samples. The CDR3 runs from the conserved cysteine through the conserved F or W. A D gene is named only where the DNA matches it firmly. Expanded clones are given a class, and other clones once, few, many or no size at all.

j_gene | d_gene | v_gene | len | abundance | CDR3nt | CDR3aa
TRBJ2-7 | . | TRBV11-2 | 15 | . | TGTGCCAGCAGCTACCTCGGGGTAGCCCCCCTCGAGCAGTACTTC | CASSYLGVAPLEQYF
TRBJ1-5 | . | TRBV5-1 | 14 | . | TGCGCCAGCAGCTTGGACGGGGAGGCTCAGCCCCAGCATTTT | CASSLDGEAQPQHF
TRBJ1-3 | . | TRBV7-2 | 14 | . | TGTGCCAGCAGCCTCGGAAGGGTGGGAAACACCATATATTTT | CASSLGRVGNTIYF
TRBJ1-5 | TRBD1 | TRBV6-1 | 15 | . | TGTGCCAGCAGTTCCGGGACAGGGCCCAATCAGCCCCAGCATTTT | CASSSGTGPNQPQHF
TRBJ2-7 | TRBD2 | TRBV27 | 14 | . | TGTGCCAGCAGTTTTTGGGGGGGAACCTACGAGCAGTACTTC | CASSFWGGTYEQYF
TRBJ2-2 | . | TRBV9 | 15 | . | TGTGCCAGCAGCCTCCGGGTTAGCGAAGCCGGGGAGCTGTTTTTT | CASSLRVSEAGELFF
TRBJ2-7 | TRBD2 | TRBV9 | 14 | few | TGTGCCAGCAGCCCTCGGGACTACTCCTACGAGCAGTACTTC | CASSPRDYSYEQYF
TRBJ1-5 | . | TRBV5-5 | 14 | . | TGTGCCAGCAGCTTGGGGCCGGAGGTTCAGCCCCAGCATTTT | CASSLGPEVQPQHF
TRBJ1-1 | . | TRBV18 | 14 | . | TGTGCCAGCTCACCACCGGTGGGGGCGACTGAAGCTTTCTTT | CASSPPVGATEAFF
TRBJ2-7 | . | TRBV7-2 | 12 | once | TGTGCCAGCAGCTTGCGGCCCTACGAGCAGTACTTC | CASSLRPYEQYF
TRBJ1-4 | . | TRBV29-1 | 13 | . | TGCAGCGTTGTGGAGGGTAGTGGTGAAAAACTGTTTTTT | CSVVEGSGEKLFF
TRBJ1-1 | . | TRBV6-5 | 13 | . | TGTGCCAGCAGTTACTACACCTACACTGAAGCTTTCTTT | CASSYYTYTEAFF
TRBJ2-7 | TRBD1 | TRBV7-8 | 13 | . | TGTGCCAGCAGCTTAACAGGGGACTACGAGCAGTACTTC | CASSLTGDYEQYF
TRBJ1-1 | . | TRBV19 | 13 | . | TGTGCCAGTAGTATAGATCGGATGGGTGAAGCTTTCTTT | CASSIDRMGEAFF
TRBJ1-2 | . | TRBV7-9 | 17 | . | TGTGCCAGCAGCTTCACTCCAGGCCCACACGTGGACTATGGCTACACCTTC | CASSFTPGPHVDYGYTF
TRBJ2-4 | . | TRBV2 | 14 | . | TGTGCCAGCAGCGCGGACAGAAACAAAAACATTCAGTACTTC | CASSADRNKNIQYF
TRBJ2-7 | . | TRBV29-1 | 12 | . | TGCAGCGTCCTAAGAGGAGGCTACGAGCAGTACTTC | CSVLRGGYEQYF
TRBJ1-1 | . | TRBV10-3 | 11 | . | TGTGCCATCAGTGAGTTCACTGAAGCTTTCTTT | CAISEFTEAFF
TRBJ2-5 | TRBD2 | TRBV18 | 16 | . | TGTGCCAGCTCACCGGGACTAGCGGGAGTCGGGGAGACCCAGTACTTC | CASSPGLAGVGETQYF
TRBJ2-4 | TRBD2 | TRBV27 | 14 | . | TGTGCCAGCAGTTGGGGGGGTAGGGAAAACATTCAGTACTTC | CASSWGGRENIQYF
TRBJ1-1 | . | TRBV6-5 | 14 | . | TGTGCCAGCAGTTACTCGAAGACAGCTACTGAAGCTTTCTTT | CASSYSKTATEAFF
TRBJ1-3 | . | TRBV21-1 | 16 | . | TGTGCCAGCAGCAGCCTACGGACAGGCTCTGGAAACACCATATATTTT | CASSSLRTGSGNTIYF
TRBJ2-3 | TRBD1 | TRBV9 | 15 | . | TGTGCCAGCAGCCTTCGACAGGGGGTCACAGATACGCAGTATTTT | CASSLRQGVTDTQYF
TRBJ2-1 | TRBD2 | TRBV7-8 | 14 | few | TGTGCCAGCAGCTTAAGCGGACTAGCGGGCGAGCAGTTCTTC | CASSLSGLAGEQFF
TRBJ2-3 | TRBD2 | TRBV7-2 | 15 | . | TGTGCCAGCAGCTCTGTAGCGGGAGAGACAGATACGCAGTATTTT | CASSSVAGETDTQYF
TRBJ2-7 | . | TRBV28 | 13 | . | TGTGCCACCCAGGGTCAGGTGTACTACGAGCAGTACTTC | CATQGQVYYEQYF
TRBJ2-7 | . | TRBV30 | 15 | . | TGTGCCTGGAGTGTTCCCTCCGGGCCTCACTACGAGCAGTACTTC | CAWSVPSGPHYEQYF
TRBJ2-3 | . | TRBV15 | 11 | . | TGTGCCACCCGAAACACAGATACGCAGTATTTT | CATRNTDTQYF
TRBJ2-7 | TRBD1 | TRBV5-6 | 13 | . | TGTGCCAGCAGCCTGACAGGGGGCTACGAGCAGTACTTC | CASSLTGGYEQYF
TRBJ2-2 | . | TRBV4-2 | 15 | . | TGTGCCAGCAGGGACACCGGGACGTACACCGGGGAGCTGTTTTTT | CASRDTGTYTGELFF
TRBJ1-4 | . | TRBV28 | 13 | . | TGTGCCACCAGGGAGCGCCGGGGGGAAAAACTGTTTTTT | CATRERRGEKLFF
TRBJ2-3 | . | TRBV7-7 | 14 | . | TGTGCTAGCAGCCCAATTTCTAGCACAGATACGCAGTATTTT | CASSPISSTDTQYF
TRBJ2-7 | TRBD2 | TRBV27 | 13 | . | TGTGCCAGTGGCCCGGGACTAGGAGGCGAGCAGTACTTC | CASGPGLGGEQYF
TRBJ2-1 | TRBD2 | TRBV5-1 | 15 | . | TGCGCCAGCAGCTTGGTGGGACTAGCGGGCAATGAGCAGTTCTTC | CASSLVGLAGNEQFF
TRBJ1-4 | TRBD1 | TRBV13 | 16 | . | TGTGCCAGCAGCCGATTAGAGGCAGGGGGCGGGGAAAAACTGTTTTTT | CASSRLEAGGGEKLFF
TRBJ2-6 | TRBD1 | TRBV4-1 | 15 | . | TGCGCCAGCAGCCGCCTCGACAGGGCTGCCAACGTCCTGACTTTC | CASSRLDRAANVLTF